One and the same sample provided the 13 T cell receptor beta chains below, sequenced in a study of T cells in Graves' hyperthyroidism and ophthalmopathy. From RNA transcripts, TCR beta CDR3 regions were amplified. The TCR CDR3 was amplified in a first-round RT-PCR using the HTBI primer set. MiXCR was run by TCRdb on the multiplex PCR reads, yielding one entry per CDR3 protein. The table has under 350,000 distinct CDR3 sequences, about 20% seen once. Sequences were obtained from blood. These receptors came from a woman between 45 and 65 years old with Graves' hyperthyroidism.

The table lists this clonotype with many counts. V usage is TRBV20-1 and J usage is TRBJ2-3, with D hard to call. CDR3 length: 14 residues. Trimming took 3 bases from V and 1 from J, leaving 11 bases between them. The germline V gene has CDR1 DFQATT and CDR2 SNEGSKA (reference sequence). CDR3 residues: CSASSKPGTDTQYF. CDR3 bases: TGCAGTGCTAGTTCTAAACCAGGCACAGATACGCAGTATTTT.

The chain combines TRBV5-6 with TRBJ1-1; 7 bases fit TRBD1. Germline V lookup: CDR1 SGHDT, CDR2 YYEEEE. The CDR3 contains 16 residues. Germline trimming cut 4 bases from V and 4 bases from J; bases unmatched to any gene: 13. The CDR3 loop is CASSKGPGQRSTEAFF. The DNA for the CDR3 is TGTGCCAGCAGCAAGGGGCCGGGACAGCGGAGCACTGAAGCTTTCTTT.

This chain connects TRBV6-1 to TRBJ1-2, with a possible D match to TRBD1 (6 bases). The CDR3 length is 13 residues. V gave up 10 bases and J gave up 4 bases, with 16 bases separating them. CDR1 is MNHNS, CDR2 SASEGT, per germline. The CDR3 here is CATLSDSSYGYTF. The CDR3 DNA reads TGTGCCACTCTATCGGACAGTAGCTATGGCTACACCTTC.

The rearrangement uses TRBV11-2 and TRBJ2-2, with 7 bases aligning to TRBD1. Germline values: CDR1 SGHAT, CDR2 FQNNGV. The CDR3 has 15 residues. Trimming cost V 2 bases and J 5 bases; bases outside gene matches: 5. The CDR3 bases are TGTGCCAGCAGCTTATCCAGGGGGTGGACCGGGGAGCTGTTTTTT. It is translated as CASSLSRGWTGELFF.

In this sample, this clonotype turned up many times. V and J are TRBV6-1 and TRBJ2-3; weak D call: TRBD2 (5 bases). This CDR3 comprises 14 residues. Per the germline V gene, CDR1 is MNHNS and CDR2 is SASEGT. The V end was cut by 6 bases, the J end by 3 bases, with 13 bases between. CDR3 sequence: CASREPSGTDTQYF. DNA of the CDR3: TGTGCCAGCAGGGAACCGTCGGGAACAGATACGCAGTATTTT.

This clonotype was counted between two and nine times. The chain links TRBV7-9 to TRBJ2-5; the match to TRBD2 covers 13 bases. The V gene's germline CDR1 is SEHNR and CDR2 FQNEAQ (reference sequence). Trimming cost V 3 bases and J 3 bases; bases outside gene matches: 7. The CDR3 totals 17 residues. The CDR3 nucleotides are TGTGCCAGCAGCTTGGGGAGGACTAGCGGGAGCGAAGAGACCCAGTACTTC. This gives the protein CASSLGRTSGSEETQYF.

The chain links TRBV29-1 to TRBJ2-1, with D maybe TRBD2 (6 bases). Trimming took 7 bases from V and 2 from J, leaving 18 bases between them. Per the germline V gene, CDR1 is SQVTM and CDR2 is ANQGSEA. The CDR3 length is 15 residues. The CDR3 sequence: CSAATGTDAYNEQFF. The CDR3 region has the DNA TGCAGCGCCGCAACCGGGACTGATGCCTACAATGAGCAGTTCTTC.

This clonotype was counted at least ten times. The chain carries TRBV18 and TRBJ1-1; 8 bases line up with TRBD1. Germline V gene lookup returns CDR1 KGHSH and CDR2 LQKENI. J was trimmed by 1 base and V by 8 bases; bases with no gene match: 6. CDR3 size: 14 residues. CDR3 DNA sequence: TGTGCCAGCAGCCCCGGACAGGGGAACACTGAAGCTTTCTTT. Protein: CASSPGQGNTEAFF.

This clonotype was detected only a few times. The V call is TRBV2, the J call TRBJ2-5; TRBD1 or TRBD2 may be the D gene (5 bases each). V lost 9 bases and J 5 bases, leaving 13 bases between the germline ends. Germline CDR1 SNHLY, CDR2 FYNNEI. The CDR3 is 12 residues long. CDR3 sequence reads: CASQRDGETQYF. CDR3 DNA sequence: TGTGCCAGTCAGAGGGACGGGGAGACCCAGTACTTC.

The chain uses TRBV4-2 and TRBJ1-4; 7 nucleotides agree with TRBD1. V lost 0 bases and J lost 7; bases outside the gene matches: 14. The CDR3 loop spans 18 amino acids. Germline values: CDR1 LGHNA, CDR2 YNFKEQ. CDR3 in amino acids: CASSQDGAEGGFGEKLFF. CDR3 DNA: TGTGCCAGCAGCCAAGACGGTGCTGAAGGGGGCTTCGGTGAAAAACTGTTTTTT.

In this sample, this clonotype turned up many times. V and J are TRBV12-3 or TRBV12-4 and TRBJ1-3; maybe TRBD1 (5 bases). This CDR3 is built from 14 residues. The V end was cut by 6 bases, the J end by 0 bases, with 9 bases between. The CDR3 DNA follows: TGTGCCAGCAGCCCGACAGCCTCTGGAAACACCATATATTTT. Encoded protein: CASSPTASGNTIYF.

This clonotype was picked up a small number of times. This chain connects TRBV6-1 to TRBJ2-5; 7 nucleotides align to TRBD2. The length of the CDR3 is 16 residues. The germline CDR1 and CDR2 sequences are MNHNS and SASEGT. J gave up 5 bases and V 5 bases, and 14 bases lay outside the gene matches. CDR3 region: CASSIDWAGRTETQYF. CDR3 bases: TGTGCCAGCAGTATTGACTGGGCCGGGAGGACGGAGACCCAGTACTTC.

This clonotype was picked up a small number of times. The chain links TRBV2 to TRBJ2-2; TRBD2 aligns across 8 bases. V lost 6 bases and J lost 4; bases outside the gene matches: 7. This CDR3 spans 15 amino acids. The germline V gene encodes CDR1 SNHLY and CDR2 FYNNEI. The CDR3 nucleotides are TGTGCCAGCAGCCAGCGGGGGTCGGTCACCGGGGAGCTGTTTTTT. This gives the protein CASSQRGSVTGELFF.